This T cell receptor beta chain was captured by sequencing in a study of cytomegalovirus exposure and HLA in healthy donors (dated by TCRdb to between 2016 and 2019). For the wider study: According to an earlier analysis of 550 to 750 of the donors, about 179 million T cells yielded some 120 million unique TCR beta sequences and more than 250 Gb of sequence data. An early release covering roughly 640 HLA-typed donors comprised approximately 300 gigabases of sequencing data and tens of millions of unique TCR sequences. Among the roughly 430 genotyped donors, about 83% belonged to the genetic ancestry cluster associated with self-reported Caucasian donors. The study was designed to test whether signatures of past pathogen exposure could be identified by cataloging public T cell receptors. The T cell repertoires of under 750 subjects were profiled by immunosequencing and related to cytomegalovirus serostatus. In addition to the first cohort of approximately 650 subjects, a separate validation cohort of 120 different subjects was used. The study combined high-throughput TCR immunosequencing, statistical association of individual TCRs with disease status, and machine learning to predict cytomegalovirus infection status. A later analysis re-examined previously published TCR beta repertoires from more than 600 donors and added high-resolution HLA genotyping to investigate patterns of TCR occurrence. The later analysis used no new phenotypic data to find candidate immune exposures, relying instead on TCR beta sequences and their occurrence across donors. To decide whether each TCR beta V gene segment behaved as functional or pseudogenic, an earlier analysis of some 580 of the donors relied on high-throughput TCR beta sequencing. Donor age, sex, ethnicity and CMV serostatus were compiled alongside the repertoire data. In a later genetic analysis, genome-wide SNP genotypes for about 60% of the 666 donors were used, and that subset was treated as a discovery cohort. All discovery cohort repertoires had been generated on a single sequencing platform. Both class I and class II loci were covered by HLA typing, at four-digit resolution. The number of typed donors differed by locus: roughly 629-640 for A, B, C, DRB1 and DQB1; approximately 530 for DQA1; 606 for DPA1; and approximately 450 for DPB1. Four or five DR-DQ haplotypes were handled as single units for association and clustering because linkage in the cohort was strong. Among around 400 genotyped donors of the cohort, an average of approximately 220,000 unique TCR beta nucleotide sequences was sequenced per donor, of which about 19% were non-productive.

Turning to this clone: This receptor's antigen is unknown. No base qualities exist here, and no much larger clone lies one base off it.

The cohort consisted of 650 to 850 healthy bone marrow donors. Cohort members were all nominally healthy when sampled, although unrecorded immune exposures were likely present. The donor tested CMV seronegative and was one of the 352 seronegative cohort members. Every donor gave a peripheral blood sample, and the peripheral blood mononuclear cells from that sample were used for TCR beta sequencing. The Qiagen DNeasy Blood Extraction Kit was used to extract genomic DNA from the blood cell samples. What the research found in general, with its limitations: Presence/absence analyses assumed roughly uniform sequencing depth across donors, an assumption that may not hold. The classifier was reported to diagnose cytomegalovirus status with high specificity and sensitivity in both the original and validation cohorts. Compared with the roughly 720-donor mean, donors in an Asian-associated ancestry cluster had fewer N-insertions in productive TCRs, according to a later genetic analysis. Broadly in line with IMGT annotations, most TCR beta V segments showed up in productive rearrangements about 87% or about 30% of the time in an earlier analysis of several hundred of the donors. Assigning TCR associations to individual alleles was difficult when HLA alleles, especially DR and DQ, strongly co-occurred. While some public TCRs were present in many individuals, most TCR sequences turned up only very rarely across donors. A later analysis found that most CMV-associated TCR beta chains appeared HLA-restricted, with HLA associations seemingly driven largely by CMV exposure. This cohort had only TCR beta chains sequenced, and the lack of alpha or paired-chain data limited which features could be detected. Several of the top co-occurrence clusters appeared to be linked to parvovirus B19, influenza, CMV and Epstein-Barr virus, according to a later analysis. Compared with equally common non-associated chains, HLA-associated TCR beta chains in a later analysis were more clonally expanded and had lower generation probabilities. Some IMGT-functional V segments, including TRBV6-2 and TRBV6-3, could not be distinguished by the 87-base-pair reads and were therefore excluded. The earlier analysis of approximately 590 of the donors excluded seventeen rarely observed V segments, including chromosome 9 orphons, because counts were too low. A further reported finding was that TCR beta sequences accurately predicted the HLA-A and HLA-B alleles for most subjects in the first cohort. According to the authors, the approach could potentially be generalized to other disease states and immunological phenotypes. In a later genetic analysis, a missense DCLRE1C variant was associated with V-gene and J-gene trimming of TCR beta chains, and the association was replicated in an independent cohort. Correlated functional status among segregating V segments might be attributable to linkage disequilibrium, but an unknown experimental factor could not be ruled out. A group of highly shared sequence variants was considered likely to be a technical artifact of the sequencing pipeline. Immune exposure information for the cohort was limited to CMV serostatus. A total of 164 TCR beta chains were listed by the study as associated with cytomegalovirus. In vitro tests confirmed that a few of the cytomegalovirus-associated TCR beta chains recognize cytomegalovirus antigens. HLA typing was unavailable for some donors at each locus, so association tests used only the typed subset. In a later analysis, TCR association rates were found to vary across HLA loci, with the most associated TCRs seen for DRB1 alleles and the fewest for HLA-C alleles. A later analysis associated 15,000 to 20,000 TCR beta sequences with specific HLA alleles at a false discovery rate of 0.05.

Receptor libraries were prepared by the immunoSEQ multiplex PCR assay. A mixture of 60 forward primers for TCR Vbeta segments and 13 reverse primers for TCR Jbeta segments was used in the multiplex PCR. A multiplex PCR assay on genomic DNA amplified the CDR3 region of rearranged TCR beta genes. The amplified TCR beta libraries were sequenced on the Illumina HiSeq System as 87-base-pair reads. In the authors' own workflow: A later analysis counted about 76 million unique TCR beta chains across the 550 to 750 repertoires, and some 11 million of these chains were shared by at least two donors. A nearest-neighbor algorithm error-corrected the raw reads and collapsed the reads into unique sequences, merging closely related sequences to remove PCR and sequencing errors. To assign V, D and J gene segments, CDR3 sequences were aligned to IMGT reference sequences. Each retained sequence needed at least a six-nucleotide match to both a V gene segment and a J gene segment. Rearrangements were called productive when the CDR3 lacked stop codons and stayed in frame with V and J; all others were non-productive. CDR3 was defined according to IMGT convention as the region running from the second conserved V-encoded cysteine to the conserved J-encoded phenylalanine. The earlier analysis of 500 to 650 of the donors excluded any sequence lacking an unambiguous match to a single V gene segment. An earlier analysis of 450 to 650 of the donors called V segments functional above 56.7% productive rearrangements and segregating when the between-donor standard deviation exceeded 5%. A statistical classification framework was built for diagnosing cytomegalovirus status from the catalog of TCR beta chain sequences. V and J gene assignment, in a later analysis, came from comparing TCR nucleotide sequences with IMGT/GENE-DB human TR gene sequences. A later analysis assigned CDR3 sequences and most-parsimonious VDJ recombination scenarios with the TCRdist pipeline. A later analysis defined each TCR beta chain by its CDR3 amino acid sequence plus V-gene family, and excluded reads lacking a unique V-gene family. In a later analysis, around 650 highly shared, low-generation-probability nucleotide sequences were removed to address suspected cross-contamination and a sequencing artifact. In a later analysis, a clonal expansion index for each public chain was calculated from normalized within-repertoire ranks of inferred template counts. In a later analysis, generation probabilities were computed with a VDJ recombination model fitted to out-of-frame rearrangements, and the resulting probabilities were checked against IGoR. Hypergeometric tests were used in a later analysis to score TCR-TCR, TCR-HLA and TCR-CMV co-occurrence, with a repertoire-size bias correction applied to the TCR pairs. A later analysis estimated false discovery rates by permuting HLA or CMV assignments 20 times. In a later analysis, co-occurring TCRs were grouped using DBSCAN, with TCRdist sequence similarity added in when clustering inside HLA-allele-positive subsets. Co-occurrence clustering excluded repertoires with fewer than 30,000 or more than 120,000 public chains, plus five with anomalous nucleotide sharing. The source is immuneACCESS, and TCRdb retained only in-frame sequences with V and J called. Part of the clones is not carried over; for the studies checked, unresolved V genes explain less than half of this, and the remainder is unexplained. V and J calls and clone size come straight from that table; D and trimming were deduced from the DNA. The sample table shows about 140,000 clones, and roughly four fifths are seen once. The ten biggest clones cover 1.5% to 2% of the sample.

The CDR3 runs 14 amino acids, cysteine and phenylalanine included. This entry keeps only the CDR3 DNA: 42 bases, framed from base 1. V is clipped by 0 bases and J by 4 bases, and the sequence between their germline boundaries is 9 bases long. CDR1 SGHDN and CDR2 FVKESK were looked up in the germline V gene. This TCR derives from a woman aged 40 to 50 in good health and CMV-seronegative. The chain employs TRBV14 and TRBJ1-1, with the D gene call left open. The material sequenced was PBMCs. The DNA sequence is as follows: TGTGCCAGCAGCCAAGAGTTGCGGTCCACTGAAGCTTTCTTT. The encoded protein is CASSQELRSTEAFF.